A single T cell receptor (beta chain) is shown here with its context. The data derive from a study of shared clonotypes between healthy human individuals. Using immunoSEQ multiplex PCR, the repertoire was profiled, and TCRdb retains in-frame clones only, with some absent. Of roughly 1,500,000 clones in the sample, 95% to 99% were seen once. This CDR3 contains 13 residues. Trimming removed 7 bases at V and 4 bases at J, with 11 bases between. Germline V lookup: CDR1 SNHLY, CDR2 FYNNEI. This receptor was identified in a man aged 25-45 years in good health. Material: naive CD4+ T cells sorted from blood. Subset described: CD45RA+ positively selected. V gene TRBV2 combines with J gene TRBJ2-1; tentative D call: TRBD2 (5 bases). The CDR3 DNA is TGTGCCAGCAAGCCGGAGGTATACAATGAGCAGTTCTTC. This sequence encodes CASKPEVYNEQFF.